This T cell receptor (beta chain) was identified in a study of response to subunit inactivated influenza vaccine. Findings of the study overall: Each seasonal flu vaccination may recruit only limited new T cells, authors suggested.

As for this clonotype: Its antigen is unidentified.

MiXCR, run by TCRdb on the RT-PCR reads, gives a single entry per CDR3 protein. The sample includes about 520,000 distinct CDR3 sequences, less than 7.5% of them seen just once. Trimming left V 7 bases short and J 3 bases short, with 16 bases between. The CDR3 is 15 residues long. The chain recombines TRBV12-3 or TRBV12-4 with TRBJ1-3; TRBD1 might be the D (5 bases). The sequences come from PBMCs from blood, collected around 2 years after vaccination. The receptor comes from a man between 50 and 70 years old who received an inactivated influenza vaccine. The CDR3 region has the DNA TGTGCCAGCAACCCGGGACCGGCTTTTGGAAACACCATATATTTT. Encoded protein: CASNPGPAFGNTIYF.